The 2 T cell receptor beta chains below all came from one sample that was sequenced in a study of T-cell memory formation after mild COVID-19. TCRdb redid the calling of the 5' RACE reads with MiXCR, one entry per CDR3 protein. Among 550,000 to 700,000 distinct CDR3 sequences, approximately 18% were seen once, and the ten largest hold more than 10%. What was sequenced was PBMCs or a T cell subset sorted from them (not recorded which). These receptors all stem from an adult woman who had mild COVID-19 (a few samples of this study predate the infection). Cell type and time point are not known.

This clonotype was picked up one time. The chain employs TRBV2 and TRBJ2-5, with TRBD2 matching over 11 bases. With V trimmed by 7 bases and J by 5 bases, 6 bases remained unmatched. The germline V gene encodes CDR1 SNHLY and CDR2 FYNNEI. The CDR3 has 14 residues. CDR3 residues: CASKPGLAAETQYF. The CDR3 nucleotides are TGTGCCAGCAAACCGGGACTAGCGGCTGAGACCCAGTACTTC. Complete variable domain (other parts from reference TRBV2 and TRBJ2-5): EPEVTQTPSHQVTQMGQEVILRCVPISNHLYFYWYRQILGQKVEFLVSFYNNEISEKSEIFDDQFSVERPDGSNFTLKIRSTKLEDSAMYFCASKPGLAAETQYFGPGTRLLVL.

V is TRBV14 and J is TRBJ2-1; TRBD2 agrees at 9 bases. Germline V gives CDR1 SGHDN, CDR2 FVKESK. Losses at the gene ends were 1 base for V and 6 bases for J; bases not matched to a gene: 13. CDR3 length: 18 residues. CDR3 amino acids: CASSQAGRISGGINEQFF. CDR3 DNA sequence: TGTGCCAGCAGCCAAGCAGGGCGTATTAGCGGGGGAATCAATGAGCAGTTCTTC.